This paragraph reports one T cell receptor beta chain. Its antigen is still unknown. The sample originates from a study of cytomegalovirus exposure and HLA in healthy donors. About the research overall: Clustering assigned around 77% of the approximately 400 genotyped donors to the Caucasian-associated ancestry cluster. Notes on the study in general: A later analysis reportedly identified an Asian-associated ancestry cluster as carrying fewer N-insertions than the 666-donor mean.

The PCR was carried out with 60 Vbeta primers and 13 Jbeta primers. The assay was immunoSEQ multiplex PCR, and TCRdb's table has in-frame clones only and misses some. Here the sample spans about 140,000 clones, approximately 82% being singletons. The receptor's source is a middle-aged woman in good health and CMV-seronegative. The sequenced sample consisted of PBMCs.

CDR3 DNA: TGTGCCAGCAGCCTCACTTCACGGGGGGATACGCAGTATTTT. Amino acids: CASSLTSRGDTQYF. The chain joins TRBV7-9 to TRBJ2-3, with a weak D call TRBD2 (6 bases). V lost 5 bases and J 6 bases, leaving 15 bases between the germline ends. The CDR3 spans 14 residues. Germline-derived CDR1 and CDR2 are SEHNR and FQNEAQ (reference sequence). Full variable domain (rest looked up from reference TRBV7-9 and TRBJ2-3): DTGVSQNPRHKITKRGQNVTFRCDPISEHNRLYWYRQTLGQGPEFLTYFQNEAQLEKSRLLSDRFSAERPKGSFSTLEIQRTEQGDSAMYLCASSLTSRGDTQYFGPGTRLTVL.